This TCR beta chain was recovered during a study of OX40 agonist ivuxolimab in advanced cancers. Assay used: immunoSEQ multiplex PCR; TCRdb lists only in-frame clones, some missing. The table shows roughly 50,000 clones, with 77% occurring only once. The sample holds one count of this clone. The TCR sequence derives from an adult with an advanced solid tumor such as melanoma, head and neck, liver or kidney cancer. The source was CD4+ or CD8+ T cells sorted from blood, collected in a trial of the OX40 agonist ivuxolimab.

The CDR3 sequence: CASSPLGYPDEQYF. For the CDR3, the DNA is TGCGCCAGCAGCCCCCTAGGGTACCCGGACGAGCAGTACTTC. The V and J genes are TRBV4-1 and TRBJ2-7; D remains ambiguous. Germline V CDR1 and CDR2: MGHRA, YSYEKL. CDR3 length equals 14 residues. The V gene lost 4 bases and the J gene lost 5 bases, with 15 bases spanning the gap.